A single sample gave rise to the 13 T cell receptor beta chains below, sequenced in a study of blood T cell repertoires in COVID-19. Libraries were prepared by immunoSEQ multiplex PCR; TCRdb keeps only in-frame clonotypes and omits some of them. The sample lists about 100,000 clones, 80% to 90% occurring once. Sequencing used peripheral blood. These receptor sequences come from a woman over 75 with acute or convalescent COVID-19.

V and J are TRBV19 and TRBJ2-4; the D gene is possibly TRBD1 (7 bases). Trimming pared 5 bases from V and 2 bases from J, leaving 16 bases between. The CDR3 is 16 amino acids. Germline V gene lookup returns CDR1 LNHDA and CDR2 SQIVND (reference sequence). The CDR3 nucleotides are TGTGCCAGTAGTCCTGGACAGGCGGGGTCCAAAAACATTCAGTACTTC. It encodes CASSPGQAGSKNIQYF.

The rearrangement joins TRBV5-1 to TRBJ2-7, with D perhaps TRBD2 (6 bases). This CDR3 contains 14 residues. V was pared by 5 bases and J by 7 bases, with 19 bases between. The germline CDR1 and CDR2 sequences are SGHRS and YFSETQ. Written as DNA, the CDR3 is TGCGCCAGCAGTTTGCCGGGACCGGGGGAGGAGCAGTACTTC. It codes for CASSLPGPGEEQYF.

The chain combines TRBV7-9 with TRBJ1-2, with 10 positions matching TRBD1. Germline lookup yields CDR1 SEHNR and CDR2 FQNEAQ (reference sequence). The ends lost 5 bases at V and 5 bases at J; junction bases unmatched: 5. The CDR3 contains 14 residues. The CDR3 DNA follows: TGTGCCAGCAGCACCGGGACAGGGGCATATGGCTACACCTTC. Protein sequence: CASSTGTGAYGYTF.

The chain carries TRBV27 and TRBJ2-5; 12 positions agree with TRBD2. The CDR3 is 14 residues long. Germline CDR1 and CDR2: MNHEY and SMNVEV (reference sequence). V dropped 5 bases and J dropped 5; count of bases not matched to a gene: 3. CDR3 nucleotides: TGTGCCAGCAGTACCGGGACTAGCGGGGAGACCCAGTACTTC. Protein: CASSTGTSGETQYF.

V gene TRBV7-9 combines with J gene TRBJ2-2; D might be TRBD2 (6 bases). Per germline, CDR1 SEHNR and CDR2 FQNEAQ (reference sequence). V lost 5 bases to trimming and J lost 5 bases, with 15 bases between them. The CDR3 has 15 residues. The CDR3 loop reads CASSTSGGTTGELFF. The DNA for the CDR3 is TGTGCCAGCAGCACATCCGGGGGTACTACCGGGGAGCTGTTTTTT. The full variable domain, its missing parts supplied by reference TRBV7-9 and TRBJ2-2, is DTGVSQNPRHKITKRGQNVTFRCDPISEHNRLYWYRQTLGQGPEFLTYFQNEAQLEKSRLLSDRFSAERPKGSFSTLEIQRTEQGDSAMYLCASSTSGGTTGELFFGEGSRLTVL.

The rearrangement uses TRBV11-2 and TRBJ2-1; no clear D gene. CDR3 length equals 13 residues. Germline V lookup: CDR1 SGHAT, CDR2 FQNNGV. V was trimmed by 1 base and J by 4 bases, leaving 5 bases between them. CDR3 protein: CASSLAYYNEQFF. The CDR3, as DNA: TGTGCCAGCAGCTTAGCCTATTACAATGAGCAGTTCTTC.

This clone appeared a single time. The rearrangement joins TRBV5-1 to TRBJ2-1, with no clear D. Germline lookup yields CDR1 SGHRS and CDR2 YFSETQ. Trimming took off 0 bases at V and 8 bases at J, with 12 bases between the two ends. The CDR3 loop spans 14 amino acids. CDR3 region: CASSLEQPSDEQFF. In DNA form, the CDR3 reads TGCGCCAGCAGCTTGGAACAACCCTCCGATGAGCAGTTCTTC.

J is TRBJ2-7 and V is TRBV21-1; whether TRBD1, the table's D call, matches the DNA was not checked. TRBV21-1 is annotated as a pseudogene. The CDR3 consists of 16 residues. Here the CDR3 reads CASSNNRGQVSYEQYF. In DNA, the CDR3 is TGTGCCAGCAGCAACAACAGGGGGCAAGTTTCCTACGAGCAGTACTTC.

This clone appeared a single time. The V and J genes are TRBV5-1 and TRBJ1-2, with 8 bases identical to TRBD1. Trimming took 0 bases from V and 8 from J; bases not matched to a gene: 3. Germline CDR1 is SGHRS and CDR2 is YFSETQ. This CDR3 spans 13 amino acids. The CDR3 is CASSLGTGTGYTF. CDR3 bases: TGCGCCAGCAGCTTGGGGACAGGGACCGGCTACACCTTC.

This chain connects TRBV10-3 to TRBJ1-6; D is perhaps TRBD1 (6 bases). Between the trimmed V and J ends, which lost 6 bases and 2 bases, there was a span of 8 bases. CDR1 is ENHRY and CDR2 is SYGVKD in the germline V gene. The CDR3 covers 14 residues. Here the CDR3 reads CAIRTGPYNSPLHF. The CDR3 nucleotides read TGTGCCATCAGGACAGGACCCTATAATTCACCCCTCCACTTT.

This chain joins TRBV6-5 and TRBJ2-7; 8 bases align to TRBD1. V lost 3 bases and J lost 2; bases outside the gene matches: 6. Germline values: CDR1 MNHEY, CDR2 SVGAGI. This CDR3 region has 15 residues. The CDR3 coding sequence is TGTGCCAGCAGTTATGTCCAGGGGGCCGCCTACGAGCAGTACTTC. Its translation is CASSYVQGAAYEQYF.

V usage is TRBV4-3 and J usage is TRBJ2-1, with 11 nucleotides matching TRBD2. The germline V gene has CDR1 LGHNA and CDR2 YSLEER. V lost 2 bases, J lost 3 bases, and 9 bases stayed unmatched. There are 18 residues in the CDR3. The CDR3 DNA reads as TGCGCCAGCAGCCAACGACCGGCTAGCGGGGGGTACTACAATGAGCAGTTCTTC. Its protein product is CASSQRPASGGYYNEQFF.

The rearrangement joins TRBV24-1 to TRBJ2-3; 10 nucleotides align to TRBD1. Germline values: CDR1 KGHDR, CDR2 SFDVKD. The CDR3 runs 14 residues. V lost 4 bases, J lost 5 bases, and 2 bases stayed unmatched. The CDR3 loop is CATSEGQGLDTQYF. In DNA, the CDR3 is TGTGCCACCAGTGAGGGACAGGGGTTAGATACGCAGTATTTT.